This TCR beta chain was found in a study of blood T cells in healthy people across ages. This CDR3 comprises 14 residues. CDR1 MDHEN and CDR2 SYDVKM come from the germline V gene. V shed 3 bases and J 2 bases; nucleotides not matched to a gene: 1. This clonotype was found a few times. PCR was performed a second time for about 7 to 12 cycles using a sample-barcoded 5' primer and a J-beta primer mix. TCRdb reprocessed the 5' RACE reads via MiXCR and lists one record per CDR3 protein. The sample holds approximately 320,000 distinct CDR3 sequences, around 29% seen once. The receptor's source is a woman between 65 and 79 years old in good health. This chain joins TRBV28 and TRBJ1-3; TRBD1 aligns across 7 bases. The source material was blood. CDR3 sequence reads: CASSFGTAGNTIYF. CDR3 DNA: TGTGCCAGCAGTTTTGGGACAGCTGGAAACACCATATATTTT.